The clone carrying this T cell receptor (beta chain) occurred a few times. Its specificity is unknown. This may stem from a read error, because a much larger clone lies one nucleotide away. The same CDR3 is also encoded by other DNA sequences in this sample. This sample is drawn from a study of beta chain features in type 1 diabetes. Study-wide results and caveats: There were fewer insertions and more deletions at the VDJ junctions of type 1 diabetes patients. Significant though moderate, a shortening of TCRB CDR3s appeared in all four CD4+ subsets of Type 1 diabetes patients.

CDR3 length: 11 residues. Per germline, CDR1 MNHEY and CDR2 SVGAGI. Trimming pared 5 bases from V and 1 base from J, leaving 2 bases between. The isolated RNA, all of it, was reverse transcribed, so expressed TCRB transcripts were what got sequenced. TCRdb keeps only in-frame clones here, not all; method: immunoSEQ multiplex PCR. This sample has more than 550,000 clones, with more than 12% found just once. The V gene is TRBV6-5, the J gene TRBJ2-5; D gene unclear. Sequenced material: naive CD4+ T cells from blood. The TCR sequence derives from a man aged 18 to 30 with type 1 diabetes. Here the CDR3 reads CASSPQETQYF. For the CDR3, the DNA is TGTGCCAGCAGTCCCCAAGAGACCCAGTACTTC.